The clone carrying this TCR beta chain was counted ten times or more. This record comes from a study of breast tumors, draining lymph nodes, adjacent tissues. Each CDR3 protein is one row after TCRdb ran MiXCR on the multiplex PCR reads. The data contain about 200,000 distinct CDR3 sequences, approximately 30% of them singletons. Germline trimming cut 8 bases from V and 3 bases from J; bases unmatched to any gene: 8. This CDR3 is 14 amino acids long. Germline lookup yields CDR1 LGHDT and CDR2 YNNKEL (reference sequence). Breast cancer patients provided tissue from their axillary draining lymph nodes. This receptor was obtained from a female donor with breast cancer. Some clones in this sample may be carry-over from other donors' samples. The chain joins TRBV3-1 to TRBJ2-7; 9 bases fit TRBD2. Sequenced input: axillary lymph node tissue. In DNA form, the CDR3 reads TGTGCCAGCTCGGGGGCTAGCGGGATCTACGAGCAGTACTTC. This encodes CASSGASGIYEQYF.